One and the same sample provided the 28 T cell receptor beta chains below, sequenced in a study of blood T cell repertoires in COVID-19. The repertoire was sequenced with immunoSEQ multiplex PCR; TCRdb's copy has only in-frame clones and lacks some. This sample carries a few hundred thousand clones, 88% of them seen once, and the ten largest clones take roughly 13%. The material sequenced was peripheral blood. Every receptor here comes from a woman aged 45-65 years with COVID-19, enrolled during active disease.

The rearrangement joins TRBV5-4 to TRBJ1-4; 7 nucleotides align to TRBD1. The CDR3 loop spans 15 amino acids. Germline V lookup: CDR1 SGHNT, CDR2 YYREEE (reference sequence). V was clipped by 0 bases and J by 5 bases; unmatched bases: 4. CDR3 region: CASSLARTGNEKLFF. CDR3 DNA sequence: TGTGCCAGCAGCTTGGCGAGGACAGGCAATGAAAAACTGTTTTTT.

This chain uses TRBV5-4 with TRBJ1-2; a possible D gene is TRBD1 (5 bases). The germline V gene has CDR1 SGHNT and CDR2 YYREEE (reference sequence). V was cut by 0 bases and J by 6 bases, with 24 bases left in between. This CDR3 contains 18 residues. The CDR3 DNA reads TGTGCCAGCAGCTTGGGTCTGAATCACGCCCAGGGTAGGAATGGCTACACCTTC. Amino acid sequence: CASSLGLNHAQGRNGYTF.

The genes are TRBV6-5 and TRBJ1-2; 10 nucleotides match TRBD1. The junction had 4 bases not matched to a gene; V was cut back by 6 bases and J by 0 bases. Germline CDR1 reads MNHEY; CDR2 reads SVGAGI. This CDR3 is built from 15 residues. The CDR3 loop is CASRGTGEANYGYTF. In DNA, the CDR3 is TGTGCCAGCAGGGGGACAGGGGAAGCTAACTATGGCTACACCTTC.

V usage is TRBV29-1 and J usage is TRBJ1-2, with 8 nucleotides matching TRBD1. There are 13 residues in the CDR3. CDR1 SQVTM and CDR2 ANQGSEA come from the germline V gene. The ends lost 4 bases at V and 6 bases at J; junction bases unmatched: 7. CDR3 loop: CSVVLQGADGYTF. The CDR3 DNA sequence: TGCAGCGTTGTGCTGCAGGGGGCTGATGGCTACACCTTC. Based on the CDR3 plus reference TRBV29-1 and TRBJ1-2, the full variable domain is SAVISQKPSRDICQRGTSLTIQCQVDSQVTMMFWYRQQPGQSLTLIATANQGSEATYESGFVIDKFPISRPNLTFSTLTVSNMSPEDSSIYLCSVVLQGADGYTFGSGTRLTVV.

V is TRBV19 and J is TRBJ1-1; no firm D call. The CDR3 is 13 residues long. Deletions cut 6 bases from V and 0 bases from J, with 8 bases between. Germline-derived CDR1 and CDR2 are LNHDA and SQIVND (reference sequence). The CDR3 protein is CASSNSMNTEAFF. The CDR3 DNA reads TGTGCCAGTAGCAACAGCATGAACACTGAAGCTTTCTTT.

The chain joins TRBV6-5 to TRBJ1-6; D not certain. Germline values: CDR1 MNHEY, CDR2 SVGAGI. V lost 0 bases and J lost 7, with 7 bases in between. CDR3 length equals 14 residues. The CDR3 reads CASSYSGENSPLHF. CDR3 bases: TGTGCCAGCAGTTACTCGGGCGAGAATTCACCCCTCCACTTT.

For the CDR3, the DNA is TGTGCCAGCAGCTTCACGGGGGATCGGTACGAGCAGTACTTC. Amino acids: CASSFTGDRYEQYF. V is TRBV5-6 and J is TRBJ2-7, with a tentative D call TRBD2 (6 bases). V lost 2 bases to trimming and J lost 4 bases, with 13 bases between them. The CDR3 consists of 14 residues. From germline, CDR1 is SGHDT and CDR2 YYEEEE. Together with reference TRBV5-6 and TRBJ2-7, the CDR3 gives the full variable domain: DAGVTQSPTHLIKTRGQQVTLRCSPKSGHDTVSWYQQALGQGPQFIFQYYEEEERQRGNFPDRFSGHQFPNYSSELNVNALLLGDSALYLCASSFTGDRYEQYFGPGTRLTVT.

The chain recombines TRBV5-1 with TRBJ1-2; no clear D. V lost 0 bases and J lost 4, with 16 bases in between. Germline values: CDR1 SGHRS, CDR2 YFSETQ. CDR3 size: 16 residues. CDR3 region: CASSLVRSRVPYGYTF. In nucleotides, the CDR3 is TGCGCCAGCAGCTTGGTACGTTCCCGGGTACCCTATGGCTACACCTTC.

The chain's CDR3 is CASSETGRYSPLHF. In nucleotides, the CDR3 is TGTGCCAGCAGTGAAACAGGCCGGTATTCACCCCTCCACTTT. This rearrangement joins TRBV6-1 to TRBJ1-6; maybe TRBD1 (5 bases). V lost 2 bases and J lost 8, with 10 bases in between. This CDR3 region has 14 residues. Germline lookup yields CDR1 MNHNS and CDR2 SASEGT.

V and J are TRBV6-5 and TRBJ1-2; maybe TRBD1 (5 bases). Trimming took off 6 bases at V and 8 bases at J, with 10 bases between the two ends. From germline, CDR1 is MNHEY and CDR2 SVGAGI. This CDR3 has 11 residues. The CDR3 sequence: CASSRGQGYTF. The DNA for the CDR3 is TGTGCCAGCAGCCGAGGACAAGGCTACACCTTC.

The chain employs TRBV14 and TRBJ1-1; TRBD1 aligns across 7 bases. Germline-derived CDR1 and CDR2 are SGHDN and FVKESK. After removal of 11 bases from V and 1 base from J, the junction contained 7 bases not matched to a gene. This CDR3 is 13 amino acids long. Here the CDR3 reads CADPRQGNTEAFF. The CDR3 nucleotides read TGTGCCGACCCCCGACAGGGGAACACTGAAGCTTTCTTT.

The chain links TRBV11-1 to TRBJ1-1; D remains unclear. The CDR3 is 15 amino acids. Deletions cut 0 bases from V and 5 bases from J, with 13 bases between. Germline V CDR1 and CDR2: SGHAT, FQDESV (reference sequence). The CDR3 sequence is CASSLAADWRTEAFF. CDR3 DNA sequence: TGTGCCAGCAGCTTAGCGGCAGACTGGAGGACTGAAGCTTTCTTT.

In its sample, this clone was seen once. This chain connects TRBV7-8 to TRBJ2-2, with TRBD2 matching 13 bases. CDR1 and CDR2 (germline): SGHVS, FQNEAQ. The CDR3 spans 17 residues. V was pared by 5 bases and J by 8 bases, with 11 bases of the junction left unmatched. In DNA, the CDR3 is TGTGCCAGCAGCCTATACCGACTAGCGGGGGGATCGGGGGAGCTGTTTTTT. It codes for CASSLYRLAGGSGELFF.

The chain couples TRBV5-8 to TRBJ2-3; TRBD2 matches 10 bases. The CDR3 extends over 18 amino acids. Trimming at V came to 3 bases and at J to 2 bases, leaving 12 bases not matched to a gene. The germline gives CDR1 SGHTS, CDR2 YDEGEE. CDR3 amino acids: CASSSPSLLAGNTDTQYF. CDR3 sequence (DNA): TGTGCCAGCAGCTCCCCTTCCTTACTAGCGGGGAACACAGATACGCAGTATTTT.

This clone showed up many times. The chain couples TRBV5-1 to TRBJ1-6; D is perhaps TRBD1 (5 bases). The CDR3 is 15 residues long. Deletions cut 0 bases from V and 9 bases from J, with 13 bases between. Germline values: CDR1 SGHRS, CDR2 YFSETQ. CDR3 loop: CASSLEGEESSPLHF. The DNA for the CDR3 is TGCGCCAGCAGCTTGGAAGGGGAAGAGAGTTCACCCCTCCACTTT.

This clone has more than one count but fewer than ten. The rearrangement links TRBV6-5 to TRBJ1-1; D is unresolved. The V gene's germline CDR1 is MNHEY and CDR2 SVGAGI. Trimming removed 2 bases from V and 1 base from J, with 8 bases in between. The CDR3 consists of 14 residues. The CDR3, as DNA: TGTGCCAGCAGTTACGGGAGGCGGAACACTGAAGCTTTCTTT. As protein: CASSYGRRNTEAFF.

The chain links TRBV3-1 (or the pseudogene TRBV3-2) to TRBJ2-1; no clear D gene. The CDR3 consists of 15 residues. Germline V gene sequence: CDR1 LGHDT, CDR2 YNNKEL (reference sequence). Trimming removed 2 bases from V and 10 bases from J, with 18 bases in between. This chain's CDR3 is CASSQSRQAFEEQFF. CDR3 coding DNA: TGTGCCAGCAGCCAATCTCGCCAGGCCTTCGAAGAGCAGTTCTTC.

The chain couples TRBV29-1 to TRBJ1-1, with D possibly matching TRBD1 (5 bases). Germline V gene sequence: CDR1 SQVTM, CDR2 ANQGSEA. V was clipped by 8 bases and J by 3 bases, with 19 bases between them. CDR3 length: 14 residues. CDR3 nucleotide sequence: TGCAGCCCGGGGCCCTACCCCGGGTACACTGAAGCTTTCTTT. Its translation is CSPGPYPGYTEAFF.

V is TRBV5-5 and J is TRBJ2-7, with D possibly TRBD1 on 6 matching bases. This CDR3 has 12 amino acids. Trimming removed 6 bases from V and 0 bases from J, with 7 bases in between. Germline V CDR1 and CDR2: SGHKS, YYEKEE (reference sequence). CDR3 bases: TGTGCCAGCAACAGGGACTCCTACGAGCAGTACTTC. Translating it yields CASNRDSYEQYF.

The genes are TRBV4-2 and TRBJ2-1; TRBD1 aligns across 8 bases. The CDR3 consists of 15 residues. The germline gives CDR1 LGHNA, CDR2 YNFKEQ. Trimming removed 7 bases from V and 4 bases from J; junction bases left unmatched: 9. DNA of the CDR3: TGTGCCAGCACCACAGGACAGGGAGTATACAATGAGCAGTTCTTC. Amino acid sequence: CASTTGQGVYNEQFF.

The CDR3 nucleotides read TGTGCCTGGAGCGAAAGCGAGGGCGCTGGCTACACCTTC. Protein: CAWSESEGAGYTF. The chain recombines TRBV30 with TRBJ1-2; no reliable D call. The germline CDR1 and CDR2 sequences are GTSNPN and SVGIG (reference sequence). The CDR3 sequence is 13 residues long. Trimming pared 3 bases from V and 7 bases from J, leaving 15 bases between. The full variable domain, its missing parts supplied by reference TRBV30 and TRBJ1-2, is SQTIHQWPATLVQPVGSPLSLECTVEGTSNPNLYWYRQAAGRGLQLLFYSVGIGQISSEVPQNLSASRPQDRQFILSSKKLLLSDSGFYLCAWSESEGAGYTFGSGTRLTVV.

The CDR3 DNA reads TGCAGCGTTGACAGGGGGAAGGCCACTGAAGCTTTCTTT. Its protein is CSVDRGKATEAFF. The chain carries TRBV29-1 and TRBJ1-1; TRBD1 aligns across 7 bases. J lost 4 bases, V lost 3 bases, and 5 bases had no gene match. Germline V gives CDR1 SQVTM, CDR2 ANQGSEA. CDR3 size: 13 residues.

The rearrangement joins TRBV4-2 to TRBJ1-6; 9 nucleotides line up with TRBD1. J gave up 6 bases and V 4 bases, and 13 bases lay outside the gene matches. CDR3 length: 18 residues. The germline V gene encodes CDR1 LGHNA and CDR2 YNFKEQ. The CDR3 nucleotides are TGTGCCAGCAGCCGATCCCCCAGGACAGGGGCTTCTAATTCACCCCTCCACTTT. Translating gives CASSRSPRTGASNSPLHF.

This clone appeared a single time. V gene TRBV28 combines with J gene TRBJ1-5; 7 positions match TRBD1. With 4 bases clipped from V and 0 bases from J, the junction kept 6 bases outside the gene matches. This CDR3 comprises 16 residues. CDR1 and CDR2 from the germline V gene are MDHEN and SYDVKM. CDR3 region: CASSSTGWSSNQPQHF. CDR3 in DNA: TGTGCCAGCAGTTCGACAGGGTGGTCTAGCAATCAGCCCCAGCATTTT.

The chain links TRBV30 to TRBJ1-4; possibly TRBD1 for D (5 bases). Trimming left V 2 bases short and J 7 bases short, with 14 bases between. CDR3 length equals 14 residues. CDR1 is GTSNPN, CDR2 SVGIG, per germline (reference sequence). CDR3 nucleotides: TGTGCCTGGAGTCTGGGACTTTGGGGTGAAAAACTGTTTTTT. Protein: CAWSLGLWGEKLFF. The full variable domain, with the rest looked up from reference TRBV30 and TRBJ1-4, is SQTIHQWPATLVQPVGSPLSLECTVEGTSNPNLYWYRQAAGRGLQLLFYSVGIGQISSEVPQNLSASRPQDRQFILSSKKLLLSDSGFYLCAWSLGLWGEKLFFGSGTQLSVL.

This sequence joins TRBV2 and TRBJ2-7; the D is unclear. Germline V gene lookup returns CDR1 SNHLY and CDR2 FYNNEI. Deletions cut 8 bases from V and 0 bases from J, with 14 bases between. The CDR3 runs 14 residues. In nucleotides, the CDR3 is TGTGCCAGCCTCAGTCGACGGAGCTCCTACGAGCAGTACTTC. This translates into CASLSRRSSYEQYF.

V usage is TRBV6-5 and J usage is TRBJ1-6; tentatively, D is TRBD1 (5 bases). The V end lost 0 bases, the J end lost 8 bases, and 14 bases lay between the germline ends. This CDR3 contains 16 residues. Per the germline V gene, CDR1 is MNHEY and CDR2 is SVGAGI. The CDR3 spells CASSYSPGGVDSPLHF. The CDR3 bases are TGTGCCAGCAGTTACTCGCCGGGGGGAGTCGATTCACCCCTCCACTTT.

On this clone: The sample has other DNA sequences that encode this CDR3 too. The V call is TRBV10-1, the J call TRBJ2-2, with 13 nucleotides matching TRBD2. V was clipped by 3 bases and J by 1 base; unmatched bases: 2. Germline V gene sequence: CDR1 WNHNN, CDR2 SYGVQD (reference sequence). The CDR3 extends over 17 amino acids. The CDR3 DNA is TGCGCCAGCAGTGAAACTAGCGGGGGGGTGAACACCGGGGAGCTGTTTTTT. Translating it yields CASSETSGGVNTGELFF.